These 17 T cell receptor beta chains came from one sample sequenced in a study of blood T cell repertoires in COVID-19. TCRdb keeps only in-frame clones here, not all; method: immunoSEQ multiplex PCR. The sample consists of some 370,000 clones, 80% to 90% of them appearing once. The sequencing sample was made of peripheral blood. These receptor sequences come from a woman in her 30s with COVID-19, enrolled during active disease.

V is TRBV18 and J is TRBJ2-3; D unclear. The CDR3 consists of 15 residues. Per germline, CDR1 KGHSH and CDR2 LQKENI. V dropped 3 bases and J dropped 0 bases, with 10 bases sitting between them. In DNA form, the CDR3 reads TGTGCCAGCTCACCTCAGTCCGCTAGCACAGATACGCAGTATTTT. This codes for CASSPQSASTDTQYF.

This chain connects TRBV15 to TRBJ2-7, with a possible D match to TRBD2 (6 bases). CDR1 is LNHNV and CDR2 is YYDKDF in the germline V gene (reference sequence). Trimming cost V 0 bases and J 4 bases, with 10 bases left between them. The CDR3 runs to 14 residues. The CDR3 region has the DNA TGTGCCACCAGCAGAGAGGAGGGTCGGTACGAGCAGTACTTC. Translating gives CATSREEGRYEQYF. Drawing the rest from reference TRBV15 and TRBJ2-7, the complete variable domain is DAMVIQNPRYQVTQFGKPVTLSCSQTLNHNVMYWYQQKSSQAPKLLFHYYDKDFNNEADTPDNFQSRRPNTSFCFLDIRSPGLGDTAMYLCATSREEGRYEQYFGPGTRLTVT.

The chain couples TRBV6-4 to TRBJ1-4, with TRBD1 matching over 12 bases. The CDR3 runs 17 residues. The trim removed 6 bases at V and 3 bases at J, leaving 8 bases unmatched. Germline V gives CDR1 MRHNA, CDR2 SNTAGT. The CDR3, as DNA: TGTGCCAGCAGGGCCGGGACAGGGGGCTTGTCTAATGAAAAACTGTTTTTT. Translated: CASRAGTGGLSNEKLFF.

This rearrangement joins TRBV19 to TRBJ2-2, with 7 bases matching TRBD2. Germline CDR1 reads LNHDA; CDR2 reads SQIVND (reference sequence). The ends lost 4 bases at V and 4 bases at J; junction bases unmatched: 3. The length of the CDR3 is 14 residues. CDR3 protein: CASSTKRGTGELFF. CDR3 DNA: TGTGCCAGTAGTACGAAGCGGGGCACCGGGGAGCTGTTTTTT.

The rearrangement uses TRBV11-1 and TRBJ1-1, with D perhaps matching TRBD1 (5 bases). CDR3 length: 15 residues. Germline CDR1 reads SGHAT; CDR2 reads FQDESV (reference sequence). The V end lost 1 base, the J end lost 4 bases, and 13 bases lay between the germline ends. Written as DNA, the CDR3 is TGTGCCAGCAGCTTAGGGGGGACGCGGGGCACTGAAGCTTTCTTT. It codes for CASSLGGTRGTEAFF. Full variable domain (rest looked up from reference TRBV11-1 and TRBJ1-1): EAEVAQSPRYKITEKSQAVAFWCDPISGHATLYWYRQILGQGPELLVQFQDESVVDDSQLPKDRFSAERLKGVDSTLKIQPAELGDSAMYLCASSLGGTRGTEAFFGQGTRLTVV.

The CDR3 bases are TGTGCCAGCAGCGTGGGACAGGGGATCTCTTCACCCCTCCACTTT. Encoded protein: CASSVGQGISSPLHF. This sequence joins TRBV6-5 and TRBJ1-6; TRBD1 matches 10 bases. From germline, CDR1 is MNHEY and CDR2 SVGAGI. After removal of 6 bases from V and 9 bases from J, the junction contained 8 bases not matched to a gene. The CDR3 sequence is 15 residues long.

This sequence joins TRBV9 and TRBJ2-1; 7 bases align to TRBD2. This CDR3 is built from 16 residues. CDR1 and CDR2 from the germline V gene are SGDLS and YYNGEE. J lost 4 bases, V lost 5 bases, and 12 bases had no gene match. As DNA, the CDR3 is TGTGCCAGCAGTCCCTCTACAGCGGGAATATACAATGAGCAGTTCTTC. Its translation is CASSPSTAGIYNEQFF.

In this sample, this clone turned up a few times. The rearrangement links TRBV6-5 to TRBJ1-1, with 8 bases that match TRBD1. In germline, CDR1 is MNHEY, CDR2 SVGAGI. CDR3 length: 13 residues. The V and J ends lost 6 bases and 14 bases, in that order; junction bases with no gene match: 14. CDR3 loop: CASSSPGTGVVFF. CDR3 coding DNA: TGTGCCAGCAGCTCACCCGGGACAGGAGTCGTCTTCTTT.

Only one count was recorded for this clone. This chain joins TRBV28 and TRBJ1-3, with 7 bases matching TRBD1. The V gene end was trimmed by 3 bases and the J gene end by 4 bases; junction bases not matched to a gene: 3. Looked up from germline, CDR1 is MDHEN and CDR2 is SYDVKM. The CDR3 covers 14 residues. In nucleotides, the CDR3 is TGTGCCAGCAGTTTGACAGGGCACGGAAACACCATATATTTT. The encoded protein is CASSLTGHGNTIYF.

The V gene is TRBV12-3 or TRBV12-4, the J gene TRBJ1-2; 7 bases line up with TRBD1. This CDR3 comprises 13 residues. The junction had 6 bases not matched to a gene; V was cut back by 6 bases and J by 5 bases. For the CDR3, the DNA is TGTGCCAGCAGCCCCGGGACAGCTTATGGCTACACCTTC. Its protein product is CASSPGTAYGYTF.

The chain carries TRBV6-5 and TRBJ2-3, with D tentatively TRBD2 (5 bases). The CDR3 spans 13 residues. The V end lost 8 bases, the J end lost 0 bases, and 9 bases lay between the germline ends. The V gene's germline CDR1 is MNHEY and CDR2 SVGAGI. CDR3 loop: CASGLSSTDTQYF. In nucleotides, the CDR3 is TGTGCCAGCGGACTTTCTAGCACAGATACGCAGTATTTT.

This clone was counted between two and nine times. The gene calls are TRBV6-5 and TRBJ2-3; 8 nucleotides agree with TRBD2. CDR1 is MNHEY and CDR2 is SVGAGI in the germline V gene. With V trimmed by 7 bases and J by 4 bases, 4 bases remained unmatched. The CDR3 consists of 13 residues. As DNA, the CDR3 is TGTGCCAGCACTGGGACTAGGGCAGATACGCAGTATTTT. Protein: CASTGTRADTQYF.

The chain recombines TRBV6-5 with TRBJ2-1; 12 bases align to TRBD1. The germline CDR1 and CDR2 sequences are MNHEY and SVGAGI. V dropped 6 bases and J dropped 8; count of bases not matched to a gene: 5. The CDR3 is made up of 14 amino acids. CDR3 nucleotide sequence: TGTGCCAGCAGCCGACGGGACAGGGGGCATGAGCAGTTCTTC. It encodes CASSRRDRGHEQFF.

The chain couples TRBV19 to TRBJ1-1, with 8 bases lining up with TRBD1. The junction had 17 bases not matched to a gene; V was cut back by 6 bases and J by 2 bases. The CDR3 is made up of 18 amino acids. Germline V gene data show CDR1 as LNHDA and CDR2 as SQIVND (reference sequence). CDR3 bases: TGTGCCAGTAGCACGAGTGTGGCAGGGGGCGTATTTAACACTGAAGCTTTCTTT. Protein: CASSTSVAGGVFNTEAFF.

V and J are TRBV7-9 and TRBJ1-2; the D gene is possibly TRBD1 (6 bases). The V gene lost 5 bases and the J gene lost 6 bases, with 13 bases spanning the gap. Germline V CDR1 and CDR2: SEHNR, FQNEAQ (reference sequence). CDR3 size: 13 residues. CDR3 sequence reads: CASSTDRGNGYTF. CDR3 nucleotide sequence: TGTGCCAGCAGCACGGACAGAGGGAATGGCTACACCTTC. The full variable domain, with the rest looked up from reference TRBV7-9 and TRBJ1-2, is DTGVSQNPRHKITKRGQNVTFRCDPISEHNRLYWYRQTLGQGPEFLTYFQNEAQLEKSRLLSDRFSAERPKGSFSTLEIQRTEQGDSAMYLCASSTDRGNGYTFGSGTRLTVV.

V and J are TRBV4-1 and TRBJ2-7; D is uncertain. Germline assignment: CDR1 MGHRA and CDR2 YSYEKL. The CDR3 has 15 residues. V was trimmed by 1 base and J by 2 bases, leaving 12 bases between them. The CDR3 reads CASSQVESLPYEQYF. The CDR3 DNA sequence: TGCGCCAGCAGCCAAGTTGAGTCCCTGCCCTACGAGCAGTACTTC.

This clone was counted a single time. The J gene is TRBJ1-2, the V gene TRBV11-2; D may be TRBD1 (5 bases). CDR3 size: 12 residues. V was pared by 5 bases and J by 8 bases, with 12 bases between. Germline V gives CDR1 SGHAT, CDR2 FQNNGV. The CDR3 here is CASSGEGQGYTF. The CDR3 DNA is TGTGCCAGCAGCGGGGAGGGGCAGGGCTACACCTTC.